A single T cell receptor beta chain is shown here with its context. This entry comes from a study of blood T cell repertoires in COVID-19. Study in general: Sources were T cells, B-cell-depleted T cells, or PBMCs; the material itself was cDNA or gDNA.

The V and J ends lost 3 bases and 0 bases, in that order; junction bases with no gene match: 10. The CDR3 totals 18 residues. Germline CDR1 reads LGHNA; CDR2 reads YSLEER. In the original processing: Cell counts per sample came from amplifying reference gene primers. TCRdb's table, derived via immunoSEQ multiplex PCR, lists solely in-frame clones and lacks some. V and J calls and clone size are those listed in that table; D and trimming were worked out from the DNA. Of around 200,000 clones listed, roughly 85% are singletons. Residents of about two dozen US areas, aged roughly 18 to 89 years, made up the participants. Participants reported their clinical history, and cohort assignment relied on those reports.

The specimen sequenced was PBMCs or T cells enriched from blood (not recorded which). The rearrangement links TRBV4-3 to TRBJ2-1; 8 bases match TRBD2. The sequence was collected from a middle-aged man who had recovered from COVID-19. Written as DNA, the CDR3 is TGCGCCAGCAGCCACAGACGGGAGGGGCGAGGCTCCTACAATGAGCAGTTCTTC. Its translation: CASSHRREGRGSYNEQFF.